This T cell receptor beta chain was recorded in a study of vaccination and CD4 T cells after COVID-19. Study-level background: The convalescents were made up of six males and four females, two of whom were Hispanic. Sampling that followed vaccination took place a median approximately 72 days after dose two, within a range of 14 to 241. The authors used overlapping spike peptides from SARS-CoV-2, HCoV-NL63, HCoV-OC43 and HCoV-229E to stimulate cells.

Treatment: roughly 10-day PBMC culture with coronavirus spike peptide pools or control peptides (ViraFEST assay). Germline lookup yields CDR1 DFQATT and CDR2 SNEGSKA (reference sequence). Trimming removed 5 bases from V and 5 bases from J, with 16 bases in between. The CDR3 extends over 13 amino acids. With regard to this clonotype: Its antigen is currently unknown.

Oncomine TCR Beta short-read sequencing was applied to DNA from cultured CD4+ T cells. TCRdb re-derived calls from the PCR reads in MiXCR, one entry per CDR3 protein. The sample lists some 10,000 distinct CDR3 sequences, around 60% occurring once. The clonotype originates from a human donor with COVID-19. The chain employs TRBV20-1 and TRBJ2-7, with a possible D match to TRBD2 (5 bases). The source was cultured CD4+ T cells from blood, collected after SARS-CoV-2 vaccination. The CDR3 sequence: CSAQDPPRDEQYF. CDR3 coding DNA: TGCAGTGCTCAAGACCCGCCGCGGGACGAGCAGTACTTC.